This TCR beta chain was captured by sequencing in a study of blood T cell repertoires in COVID-19. At the level of the study: The United States, Italy and Spain were the sources of the acute and convalescent COVID-19 samples. Nucleic acid was either cDNA or gDNA, and it came from T cells, B-cell-depleted T cells, or PBMCs.

Assay: immunoSEQ multiplex PCR; the TCRdb copy retains only in-frame clones and omits some. The sample comprises about 130,000 clones, just under 85% of which are singletons, and around 8.4% rests with the top ten. Between the trimmed V and J ends, which lost 2 bases and 4 bases, there was a span of 18 bases. The CDR3 runs to 17 residues. Germline loops: CDR1 SEHNR, CDR2 FQNEAQ (reference sequence). This clonotype originated in a man aged 50-60 years who had recovered from COVID-19. The chain is built from TRBV7-9 and TRBJ1-5; maybe TRBD1 (6 bases). The sample was PBMCs or T cells enriched from blood (not recorded which). CDR3 amino acids: CASSLKTRGASNQPQHF. The CDR3 region has the DNA TGTGCCAGCAGCTTAAAAACCCGGGGGGCCTCGAATCAGCCCCAGCATTTT.